Included here is one T cell receptor (beta chain) sequence, with context. Its antigen remains unidentified. The data stem from a study of CXCR3-negative and CXCR3-positive naive CD8 T cells (dated by TCRdb to the late 2010s). As for the study more broadly: In total, about 135 million TRB reads were obtained, corresponding to roughly 1.5 +/- 0.3 million reads per library. For the TRBV-TRBJ cluster analysis, the naive subsets came from about five donors, while the memory cells came from 3 donors. Diversity and physicochemical repertoire analyses covered some eleven donors pooled from two independent experiments. Results and caveats for the whole study, not just this receptor: TRB CDR3s from CXCR3-positive naive cells showed higher hydrophobicity (lower Kidera factor 4), lower energy, and higher strength and volume indices than CXCR3-negative naive cells. Similar TRBV-TRBJ usage was shown by naive CXCR3-negative and CXCR3-positive cells from the same donor, whereas distinct patterns were shown by memory cells. Both naive subsets had comparably high repertoire diversity, while memory CD8+ T cells had much lower repertoire diversity. Because surface CD5, which is linked to self-reactivity in mice, was comparable between the naive subsets, TCR interaction strength was also inferred from the physicochemical properties of TRB CDR3s. Freshly isolated PBMCs were used for most assays because CXCR3 expression went down partially after cryopreservation.

The data were produced on a NextSeq 550. The Human TCR Profiling Kit (MiLaboratory) was used to prepare UMI-labeled 5' RACE TRB cDNA libraries. cDNA synthesis used the entire amount of extracted RNA, and PCR amplification then used the entire amount of cDNA produced. Libraries were prepared in parallel with an identical number of PCR cycles. On the authors' methods: About 53,000 +/- 10,000 unique UMI-labeled TRB cDNA molecules per library were extracted with MIGEC and MiXCR, with at least two reads per UMI required. An average of about 40,000 +/- 10,000 functional in-frame TRB CDR3 nucleotide clonotypes without stop codons was found per library. After each sample was downsampled to 5000 UMI-labeled TRB molecules, VDJtools was used to calculate diversity metrics such as normalized Shannon-Wiener and Chao1. For the central five CDR3 residues, VDJtools calculated physicochemical properties weighted by clonotype size, namely interaction energy, strength, volume and Kidera factor 4. The reads went through TCRdb reprocessing, and each CDR3 protein sequence gets one entry with no DNA. TCRdb's processing, not the authors', yielded these V and J calls. The table for this sample shows about 140,000 distinct CDR3 sequences. 0.41% of the sample comes from the top ten.

For every CD8+ T cell subset, 300,000 cells were flow-sorted straight into RLT lysis buffer, and each subset was sorted in triplicate. To keep memory contaminants out, a stringent definition of naive CD8+ T cells was applied: CD45RO-CCR7+CD27+CD95-. Peripheral blood mononuclear cells were isolated from buffy coats using standard density gradient centrifugation. Naive CXCR3-negative and CXCR3-positive CD8+ T cells were flow-sorted on a FACSAria III. An RNeasy Mini Kit was used to extract total RNA from the sorted cells. Including cysteine and phenylalanine, the CDR3 has 16 amino acids. Only the protein sequence is given. Reading the germline V gene gives CDR1 SGHDT and CDR2 YYEEEE.

Sequenced input: naive CXCR3+ CD8+ T cells from blood. The sample's cell subset or site, from its label and the paper: CD45RO-CCR7+CD27+CD95- naive CD8+ T cells expressing CXCR3 (TNR3+). The chain employs TRBV5-6 and TRBJ1-1; the D call of TRBD1 rests on TCRdb alone, since no DNA is present to check it. This sequence was found in a human donor in good health. Some clones in this sample may be carry-over from other donors' samples. The CDR3 protein is CASSFVSGTGGTEAFF.